What follows are 20 T cell receptor beta chains derived from one specimen sequenced in a study of T cells in narcolepsy. Assay used: immunoSEQ multiplex PCR; TCRdb lists only in-frame clones, some missing. The sample has 28,000 or so clones, about four fifths seen once. The specimen sequenced was CD45RA- memory CD4+ T cells from PBMCs. The receptors derive from a human donor with narcolepsy.

The chain links TRBV30 to TRBJ2-3; the D is unclear. Germline-derived CDR1 and CDR2 are GTSNPN and SVGIG (reference sequence). This CDR3 has 14 residues. The V end was cut by 2 bases, the J end by 4 bases, with 13 bases between. The CDR3 DNA sequence: TGTGCCTGGAGTACATTAGGCTCTCCAGATACGCAGTATTTT. It codes for CAWSTLGSPDTQYF.

This clone has a single count. This chain joins TRBV5-4 and TRBJ2-5; D perhaps matches TRBD1 (8 bases). The CDR3 extends over 13 amino acids. CDR1 SGHNT and CDR2 YYREEE come from the germline V gene (reference sequence). The ends were cut back, 6 bases at V and 4 bases at J, with 13 bases in the middle. Here the CDR3 DNA reads TGTGCCAGCACCTACAGGGGGGGAGAGACCCAGTACTTC. Amino acids: CASTYRGGETQYF.

This chain links TRBV5-1 with TRBJ1-1; perhaps TRBD1 as D (6 bases). CDR1 and CDR2 from the germline V gene are SGHRS and YFSETQ. The CDR3 has 15 residues. Trimming left V 0 bases short and J 5 bases short, with 14 bases between. CDR3 coding DNA: TGCGCCAGCAGCTTGGAAGGACAGCCTAAAACTGAAGCTTTCTTT. Protein: CASSLEGQPKTEAFF.

The chain recombines TRBV5-1 with TRBJ1-1; perhaps TRBD1 as D (5 bases). This CDR3 comprises 14 residues. V was trimmed by 1 base and J by 2 bases, leaving 9 bases between them. Germline assignment: CDR1 SGHRS and CDR2 YFSETQ. This CDR3 is CASSLTGVNTEAFF. The CDR3 nucleotides read TGCGCCAGCAGCTTGACAGGCGTAAACACTGAAGCTTTCTTT.

This CDR3 is CASSALRNTEAFF. The DNA of the CDR3 is TGTGCCAGCAGTGCCCTCCGGAACACTGAAGCTTTCTTT. The chain has TRBV6-1 and TRBJ1-1; D uncertain. This CDR3 comprises 13 residues. Trimming cost V 4 bases and J 1 base, with 7 bases left between them. Germline V gene lookup returns CDR1 MNHNS and CDR2 SASEGT.

CDR3 protein: CASSTGTVDTGELFF. For the CDR3, the DNA is TGTGCCAGCAGCACCGGGACCGTCGACACCGGGGAGCTGTTTTTT. V usage is TRBV2 and J usage is TRBJ2-2, with D perhaps TRBD1 or TRBD2 (5 bases each). Looked up from germline, CDR1 is SNHLY and CDR2 is FYNNEI. The CDR3 is made up of 15 amino acids. V shed 6 bases and J shed 3 bases, with 14 bases lying between them.

The CDR3 is CASSESLAGTDTQYF. CDR3 coding DNA: TGTGCCAGCAGTGAATCGCTAGCGGGTACAGATACGCAGTATTTT. The chain recombines TRBV6-1 with TRBJ2-3, with 8 bases lining up with TRBD2. The CDR3 has 15 residues. Germline loops: CDR1 MNHNS, CDR2 SASEGT. The V segment lost 2 bases and the J segment 3 bases; nucleotides outside the gene matches: 4.

The V gene is TRBV6-5, the J gene TRBJ2-7; D could derive from TRBD1 or TRBD2 (6 bases each). The CDR3 is 15 residues long. Deletions cut 5 bases from V and 6 bases from J, with 20 bases between. CDR1 and CDR2 from the germline V gene are MNHEY and SVGAGI. CDR3 region: CASSRRGSGTREQYF. The CDR3, as DNA: TGTGCCAGCAGTCGAAGGGGGTCGGGGACTCGCGAGCAGTACTTC.

This chain uses TRBV6-5 with TRBJ1-2, with D maybe TRBD1 (5 bases). Germline V lookup: CDR1 MNHEY, CDR2 SVGAGI. Trimming took off 4 bases at V and 3 bases at J, with 15 bases between the two ends. CDR3 size: 15 residues. CDR3 protein: CASSWGRGGDYGYTF. In DNA, the CDR3 is TGTGCCAGCAGTTGGGGGAGGGGCGGAGACTATGGCTACACCTTC.

The chain combines TRBV5-1 with TRBJ2-5; D perhaps matches TRBD1 (6 bases). V was pared by 4 bases and J by 4 bases, with 20 bases between. Per germline, CDR1 SGHRS and CDR2 YFSETQ. The CDR3 sequence is 16 residues long. The CDR3 DNA reads as TGCGCCAGCAGCCATCAGGGGTACTGGTCTAGAGAGACCCAGTACTTC. This translates into CASSHQGYWSRETQYF.

The J gene is TRBJ2-7, the V gene TRBV18; D may be TRBD1 or TRBD2 (5 bases each). V was clipped by 3 bases and J by 4 bases, with 7 bases between them. Germline CDR1 and CDR2: KGHSH and LQKENI. This CDR3 region has 12 residues. This CDR3 is CASSPGVYEQYF. The CDR3 bases are TGTGCCAGCTCACCGGGGGTTTACGAGCAGTACTTC. Full variable domain (missing parts from reference TRBV18 and TRBJ2-7): NAGVMQNPRHLVRRRGQEARLRCSPMKGHSHVYWYRQLPEEGLKFMVYLQKENIIDESGMPKERFSAEFPKEGPSILRIQQVVRGDSAAYFCASSPGVYEQYFGPGTRLTVT.

The chain is built from TRBV30 and TRBJ2-5; the D call may be TRBD1 or TRBD2 (5 bases each). Germline assignment: CDR1 GTSNPN and CDR2 SVGIG (reference sequence). V dropped 0 bases and J dropped 4 bases, with 12 bases sitting between them. The CDR3 covers 14 residues. The CDR3 region has the DNA TGTGCCTGGAGTGTACTGGGGGAACCAGAGACCCAGTACTTC. This translates into CAWSVLGEPETQYF.

V is TRBV2 and J is TRBJ1-5; D ambiguous. This CDR3 spans 14 amino acids. Trimming cost V 8 bases and J 3 bases, with 14 bases left between them. Germline lookup yields CDR1 SNHLY and CDR2 FYNNEI. The CDR3 here is CASARRADNQPQHF. In DNA form, the CDR3 reads TGTGCCAGCGCGAGGAGGGCCGACAATCAGCCCCAGCATTTT.

The chain employs TRBV6-1 and TRBJ1-1, with a weak D call TRBD1 (6 bases). Trimming removed 8 bases from V and 0 bases from J, with 13 bases in between. This CDR3 spans 14 amino acids. Per germline, CDR1 MNHNS and CDR2 SASEGT. DNA for the CDR3: TGTGCCAGCCGACTTGACAGGTTGAACACTGAAGCTTTCTTT. It yields the protein CASRLDRLNTEAFF.

The chain uses TRBV7-9 and TRBJ2-7, with 12 bases aligning to TRBD2. CDR1 and CDR2 (germline): SEHNR, FQNEAQ (reference sequence). This CDR3 contains 15 residues. The trim removed 5 bases at V and 3 bases at J, leaving 5 bases unmatched. CDR3 amino acids: CASSAGLAGGYEQYF. The CDR3 DNA reads TGTGCCAGCAGCGCGGGACTAGCGGGTGGCTACGAGCAGTACTTC.

This rearrangement joins TRBV11-2 to TRBJ2-7; D is ambiguous. Germline CDR1 SGHAT, CDR2 FQNNGV. CDR3 length equals 16 residues. V was shortened by 1 base and J by 5 bases, with 18 bases between the two germline ends. This CDR3 is CASSLVLPGSTDEQYF. CDR3 DNA: TGTGCCAGCAGCTTAGTTCTCCCCGGGTCCACGGACGAGCAGTACTTC. Full variable domain (outside the CDR3, taken from reference TRBV11-2 and TRBJ2-7): EAGVAQSPRYKIIEKRQSVAFWCNPISGHATLYWYQQILGQGPKLLIQFQNNGVVDDSQLPKDRFSAERLKGVDSTLKIQPAKLEDSAVYLCASSLVLPGSTDEQYFGPGTRLTVT.

This clone was picked up a small number of times. The chain links TRBV6-1 to TRBJ1-2, with D possibly matching TRBD1 (6 bases). V gave up 4 bases and J gave up 8 bases, with 14 bases separating them. This CDR3 comprises 13 residues. Germline V gene data show CDR1 as MNHNS and CDR2 as SASEGT. CDR3 nucleotides: TGTGCCAGCAGTGGGCTCAGGGGTGAAGGCTACACCTTC. This translates into CASSGLRGEGYTF.

DNA for the CDR3: TGTGCCAGCGCGGAGAAAGAGACCCAGTACTTC. Its protein is CASAEKETQYF. The chain joins TRBV6-1 to TRBJ2-5, with unresolved D. Germline-derived CDR1 and CDR2 are MNHNS and SASEGT. CDR3 length: 11 residues. V dropped 8 bases and J dropped 3 bases, with 7 bases sitting between them.

This clone showed up just once. The gene calls are TRBV2 and TRBJ1-3; 7 bases fit TRBD1. TRBJ2-2 matches the DNA end more closely, so the J call is doubtful. The CDR3 has 15 residues. Looked up from germline, CDR1 is SNHLY and CDR2 is FYNNEI. The CDR3 DNA is TGTGCCAGCGGGGGCAGGGGGATAAACACCGGGGAGCTGTTTTTT. It yields the protein CASGGRGINTGELFF.

The chain couples TRBV30 to TRBJ2-5, with D perhaps given as TRBD1 or TRBD2 (5 bases each). CDR1 GTSNPN and CDR2 SVGIG come from the germline V gene (reference sequence). V lost 1 base to trimming and J lost 5 bases, with 11 bases between them. The CDR3 is 13 residues long. This CDR3 reads CAWSGTGAETQYF. The CDR3, as DNA: TGTGCCTGGAGTGGGACTGGGGCGGAGACCCAGTACTTC.